The clone carrying this T cell receptor (beta chain) was recorded a few times. The ends were cut back, 2 bases at V and 1 base at J, with 8 bases in the middle. The CDR3 extends over 14 amino acids. Germline CDR1 SEHNR, CDR2 FQNEAQ (reference sequence). Extracted RNA was reverse transcribed into cDNA, the sequencing template. The table came from immunoSEQ multiplex PCR; TCRdb's copy has only in-frame clones and leaves some out. The repertoire holds about 140,000 clones, roughly 82% seen once, with around a quarter in the top ten. Treatment defined: oral pan-JAK inhibitor, 5-10 mg twice daily. The entry originates in a study of CD8+ T cells in alopecia areata.

The sequencing used CD8+ T cells sorted from blood, collected at week 4, from a patient treated with tofacitinib. This clonotype was sampled from a human donor with alopecia areata. The chain combines TRBV7-9 with TRBJ1-1; D unresolved. CDR3 sequence: CASSLPWGNTEAFF. CDR3 DNA: TGTGCCAGCAGCTTACCCTGGGGGAACACTGAAGCTTTCTTT.